A single sample is the source of the 5 T cell receptor beta chains below, sequenced in a study of T-cell memory formation after mild COVID-19. Using its own MiXCR run on the 5' RACE reads, TCRdb lists one record per CDR3 protein. The sample lists approximately 290,000 distinct CDR3 sequences, roughly 15% occurring once. Input material: PBMCs or a T cell subset sorted from them (not recorded which). These receptors all stem from a man younger than 35 who had mild COVID-19 (a few samples of this study predate the infection). Cell type and time point are not known.

This clonotype was seen a few times. The rearrangement joins TRBV6-2 or TRBV6-3 to TRBJ2-7; D is possibly TRBD2 (7 bases). Trimming took 2 bases from V and 0 from J, leaving 14 bases between them. Germline values: CDR1 MNHEY, CDR2 SVGEGT. The CDR3 totals 16 residues. The CDR3 loop reads CASSYTGGTGSYEQYV. The CDR3 DNA is TGTGCCAGCAGTTACACGGGGGGCACAGGCTCCTACGAGCAGTACGTC.

This chain joins TRBV28 and TRBJ2-5, with 9 nucleotides matching TRBD1. J gave up 7 bases and V 6 bases, and 6 bases lay outside the gene matches. Germline assignment: CDR1 MDHEN and CDR2 SYDVKM. The CDR3 loop spans 13 amino acids. The CDR3 loop is CASRGTGRGTQYF. CDR3 nucleotide sequence: TGTGCCAGCAGAGGGACAGGGCGTGGGACCCAGTACTTC.

The rearrangement links TRBV7-6 to TRBJ2-3, with a weak D call TRBD2 (6 bases). The CDR3 is 18 amino acids. Germline V gene lookup returns CDR1 SGHVS and CDR2 FNYEAQ. The ends were cut back, 5 bases at V and 1 base at J, with 22 bases in the middle. CDR3 nucleotides: TGTGCCAGCAGCCTAAGACCGTCGGGCGGGGATGGCACAGATACGCAGTATTTT. This sequence encodes CASSLRPSGGDGTDTQYF.

This clonotype has a handful of counts. The rearrangement links TRBV12-3 or TRBV12-4 to TRBJ2-5; the D gene is possibly TRBD2 (5 bases). The CDR3 length is 14 residues. The ends were cut back, 5 bases at V and 3 bases at J, with 13 bases in the middle. The CDR3 DNA reads TGTGCCAGCAGTCCACCGGGAAACGAAGAGACCCAGTACTTC. It is translated as CASSPPGNEETQYF.

The chain combines TRBV4-3 with TRBJ2-7; 7 nucleotides match TRBD2. Germline loops: CDR1 LGHNA, CDR2 YSLEER. There are 13 residues in the CDR3. The J segment lost 7 bases and the V segment lost 4 bases, leaving 7 bases of the junction unmatched. In DNA, the CDR3 is TGCGCCAGCAGCCGCCTAGCGGTGCTAGAGCAGTACTTC. This translates into CASSRLAVLEQYF.